The following is a TCR beta chain sequence with its context. Its antigen is not known. This specimen comes from a study of beta chain features in type 1 diabetes. Study overall: The patients were much like the healthy donors in age, gender and cell yields. Study-level findings and limits: TCRB CDR3 length was moderately but significantly reduced in all four CD4+ subsets of Type 1 diabetes patients. Patients' naive, central memory and Treg TCRB repertoires seemed closer to one another than those of healthy donors.

The V segment lost 3 bases and the J segment 1 base; nucleotides outside the gene matches: 6. Germline V gene lookup returns CDR1 SGHDT and CDR2 YYEEEE. There are 15 residues in the CDR3. One heparinised blood draw averaging roughly 120 mL was given by each donor. Cell sorting via CD45RO/CCR7/CD25/CD127/CD95/CD27 was performed to obtain CD4+ naive, central memory, regulatory and stem cell-like memory cells. Investigators reverse transcribed all isolated RNA, so they sequenced expressed TCRB transcripts. The assay was immunoSEQ multiplex PCR, and TCRdb's table has in-frame clones only and misses some. The sample holds 200,000 to 300,000 clones, about a tenth seen once.

The TCR sequence derives from a young man with type 1 diabetes. The sample comprised naive CD4+ T cells from blood. V is TRBV5-6 and J is TRBJ2-7; 8 nucleotides match TRBD1. This chain's CDR3 is CASSYPTGDSYEQYF. The CDR3 DNA reads as TGTGCCAGCAGCTACCCGACAGGGGATTCCTACGAGCAGTACTTC.